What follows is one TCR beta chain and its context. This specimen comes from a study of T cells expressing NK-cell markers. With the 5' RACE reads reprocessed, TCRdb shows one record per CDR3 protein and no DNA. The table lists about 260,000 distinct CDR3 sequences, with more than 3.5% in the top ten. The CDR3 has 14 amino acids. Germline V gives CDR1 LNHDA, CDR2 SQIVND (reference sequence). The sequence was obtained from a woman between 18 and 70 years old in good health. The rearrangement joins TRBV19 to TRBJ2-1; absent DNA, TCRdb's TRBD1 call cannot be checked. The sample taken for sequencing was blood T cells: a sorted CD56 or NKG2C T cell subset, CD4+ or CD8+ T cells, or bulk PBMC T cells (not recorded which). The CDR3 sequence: CASSRQVSYNEQFF.